These 26 T cell receptor beta chains share one sample of origin, sequenced in a study of glioma-infiltrating T cells after dendritic cell vaccination. Time point of the sample: after dendritic cell vaccination, including at tumor progression/relapse. Generated by immunoSEQ multiplex PCR, the TCRdb table keeps only in-frame clones and is missing some. The sample has fewer than 95,000 clones; around 84% are singletons. The source material was blood, sampled after dendritic cell vaccination. Receptors originate from a human donor with glioblastoma.

The V gene is TRBV6-1, the J gene TRBJ2-7; 7 bases are shared with TRBD1. V was clipped by 5 bases and J by 4 bases; unmatched bases: 11. This CDR3 region has 15 residues. Germline CDR1 is MNHNS and CDR2 is SASEGT. This chain's CDR3 is CASSHPQGVGYEQYF. The CDR3 region has the DNA TGTGCCAGCAGTCATCCCCAGGGGGTTGGTTACGAGCAGTACTTC.

V usage is TRBV27 and J usage is TRBJ1-5; 8 bases are a match to TRBD1. With V trimmed by 1 base and J by 2 bases, 10 bases remained unmatched. Germline values: CDR1 MNHEY, CDR2 SMNVEV (reference sequence). This CDR3 is 18 amino acids long. CDR3 coding DNA: TGTGCCAGCAGTTTATATGGGCAGGGGGCGGGGGGCAATCAGCCCCAGCATTTT. This translates into CASSLYGQGAGGNQPQHF.

CDR3 in amino acids: CSVEDGQGLVTQYF. The CDR3 nucleotides are TGCAGCGTTGAAGATGGACAGGGGCTGGTGACCCAGTACTTC. This chain joins TRBV29-1 and TRBJ2-5; 9 positions match TRBD1. Germline-derived CDR1 and CDR2 are SQVTM and ANQGSEA. The CDR3 sequence is 14 residues long. Losses at the gene ends were 0 bases for V and 7 bases for J; bases not matched to a gene: 6.

This clone occurred once. The gene calls are TRBV27 and TRBJ1-2; weak D call: TRBD1 (5 bases). This CDR3 spans 15 amino acids. The V end was cut by 8 bases, the J end by 5 bases, with 21 bases between. Germline CDR1 and CDR2: MNHEY and SMNVEV (reference sequence). CDR3 residues: CASGPRAGVQYGYTF. CDR3 DNA: TGTGCCAGCGGTCCCAGGGCGGGGGTCCAATATGGCTACACCTTC.

This clone came up once. The rearrangement links TRBV7-8 to TRBJ1-2; D perhaps matches TRBD1 (6 bases). The CDR3 runs 14 residues. Between the trimmed V and J ends, which lost 2 bases and 2 bases, there was a span of 9 bases. CDR1 and CDR2 from the germline V gene are SGHVS and FQNEAQ. In DNA form, the CDR3 reads TGTGCCAGCAGCTTACAGGGGACGAACTATGGCTACACCTTC. Protein sequence: CASSLQGTNYGYTF.

The chain recombines TRBV7-2 with TRBJ1-1; possible D gene TRBD1, 5 bases. The germline V gene has CDR1 SGHTA and CDR2 FQGNSA. The CDR3 has 16 amino acids. Trimming cost V 0 bases and J 4 bases, with 15 bases left between them. The CDR3 DNA is TGTGCCAGCAGCTTAGCGTTTGGGGGGAGTCCCACTGAAGCTTTCTTT. The encoded protein is CASSLAFGGSPTEAFF.

The chain joins TRBV30 to TRBJ2-1; D ambiguous. CDR3 length equals 12 residues. Trimming removed 0 bases from V and 10 bases from J, with 10 bases in between. Germline CDR1 and CDR2: GTSNPN and SVGIG (reference sequence). The CDR3 DNA reads as TGTGCCTGGAGTGTACGTCTAGGCGAGCAGTTCTTC. Translation gives CAWSVRLGEQFF.

This chain uses TRBV10-1 with TRBJ1-4; 8 bases map to TRBD1. V lost 6 bases and J lost 3; bases outside the gene matches: 12. CDR1 is WNHNN, CDR2 SYGVQD, per germline (reference sequence). This CDR3 region has 17 residues. CDR3 protein: CASRGVASGGSNEKLFF. DNA of the CDR3: TGCGCCAGCAGGGGTGTCGCCTCAGGGGGCTCTAATGAAAAACTGTTTTTT.

In its sample, this clone was seen many times. The chain links TRBV19 to TRBJ2-4, with 8 bases matching TRBD1. Germline values: CDR1 LNHDA, CDR2 SQIVND (reference sequence). The CDR3 covers 14 residues. Unmatched junction bases numbered 9, after V lost 5 bases and J lost 9 bases. The chain's CDR3 is CASSSTGEAGIQYF. The CDR3 nucleotides read TGTGCCAGTAGTTCGACAGGGGAAGCAGGCATTCAGTACTTC. Using reference TRBV19 and TRBJ2-4 for the parts outside the CDR3, the full variable domain is DGGITQSPKYLFRKEGQNVTLSCEQNLNHDAMYWYRQDPGQGLRLIYYSQIVNDFQKGDIAEGYSVSREKKESFPLTVTSAQKNPTAFYLCASSSTGEAGIQYFGAGTRLSVL.

The chain links TRBV9 to TRBJ1-4; 8 bases align to TRBD1. Germline V gene data show CDR1 as SGDLS and CDR2 as YYNGEE. V was pared by 1 base and J by 6 bases, with 2 bases of the junction left unmatched. This CDR3 is 14 amino acids long. This CDR3 reads CASSVQGADEKLFF. For the CDR3, the DNA is TGTGCCAGCAGCGTACAGGGGGCGGATGAAAAACTGTTTTTT.

This chain joins TRBV21-1 and TRBJ2-1; the D call of TRBD1 is as the table states it, not checked on the DNA. TRBV21-1 is annotated as a pseudogene. The CDR3 has 19 residues. The CDR3 sequence is CASSKGEIVGTGYWNEQFF. The CDR3 coding sequence is TGTGCCAGCAGCAAAGGGGAGATAGTCGGGACAGGGTACTGGAATGAGCAGTTCTTC.

This chain uses TRBV9 with TRBJ2-7; D remains unclear. This CDR3 has 14 residues. V was trimmed by 4 bases and J by 5 bases, leaving 16 bases between them. In germline, CDR1 is SGDLS, CDR2 YYNGEE. The CDR3 DNA sequence: TGTGCCAGCAGCTCCCGGGTCCGACCCCACGAGCAGTACTTC. This translates into CASSSRVRPHEQYF.

The J gene is TRBJ2-7, the V gene TRBV5-1; TRBD1 agrees at 9 bases. Losses at the gene ends were 3 bases for V and 3 bases for J; bases not matched to a gene: 4. Germline CDR1 reads SGHRS; CDR2 reads YFSETQ. The CDR3 extends over 14 amino acids. The CDR3 is CASSSPGQGYEQYF. The CDR3 DNA is TGCGCCAGCAGCTCTCCGGGACAGGGCTACGAGCAGTACTTC.

The genes are TRBV28 and TRBJ2-5; 7 positions match TRBD1. The CDR3 is made up of 14 amino acids. J lost 3 bases, V lost 2 bases, and 3 bases had no gene match. Germline assignment: CDR1 MDHEN and CDR2 SYDVKM. The CDR3 nucleotides read TGTGCCAGCAGTTTAGAGGGGACAGAAGAGACCCAGTACTTC. It specifies CASSLEGTEETQYF.

The chain combines TRBV19 with TRBJ1-5; TRBD1 is a possible D gene (6 bases). CDR3 size: 14 residues. The germline gives CDR1 LNHDA, CDR2 SQIVND (reference sequence). V was shortened by 2 bases and J by 1 base, with 6 bases between the two germline ends. CDR3 nucleotide sequence: TGTGCCAGTAGTATACAGGGGAGCAATCAGCCCCAGCATTTT. It codes for CASSIQGSNQPQHF. Full variable domain (rest looked up from reference TRBV19 and TRBJ1-5): DGGITQSPKYLFRKEGQNVTLSCEQNLNHDAMYWYRQDPGQGLRLIYYSQIVNDFQKGDIAEGYSVSREKKESFPLTVTSAQKNPTAFYLCASSIQGSNQPQHFGDGTRLSIL.

The V gene is TRBV6-5, the J gene TRBJ2-5; 9 nucleotides match TRBD1. The ends lost 5 bases at V and 9 bases at J; junction bases unmatched: 10. The CDR3 sequence is 14 residues long. Germline values: CDR1 MNHEY, CDR2 SVGAGI. CDR3 region: CASSEVTGGAAQYF. DNA of the CDR3: TGTGCCAGCAGTGAAGTAACAGGGGGCGCGGCCCAGTACTTC.

The rearrangement joins TRBV5-1 to TRBJ1-4; 7 bases fit TRBD1. The CDR3 runs 16 residues. J gave up 3 bases and V 4 bases, and 9 bases lay outside the gene matches. Per the germline V gene, CDR1 is SGHRS and CDR2 is YFSETQ. This chain's CDR3 is CASSPHKGAPNEKLFF. The CDR3, as DNA: TGCGCCAGCAGCCCTCACAAGGGGGCCCCTAATGAAAAACTGTTTTTT. The full variable domain, its missing parts supplied by reference TRBV5-1 and TRBJ1-4, is KAGVTQTPRYLIKTRGQQVTLSCSPISGHRSVSWYQQTPGQGLQFLFEYFSETQRNKGNFPGRFSGRQFSNSRSEMNVSTLELGDSALYLCASSPHKGAPNEKLFFGSGTQLSVL.

The chain couples TRBV5-1 to TRBJ2-1; 11 bases line up with TRBD2. Germline V gene data show CDR1 as SGHRS and CDR2 as YFSETQ. The CDR3 runs to 16 residues. The ends lost 4 bases at V and 4 bases at J; junction bases unmatched: 7. The CDR3 bases are TGCGCCAGCAGCCTGCCCGGGACTAGCGGATACAATGAGCAGTTCTTC. This translates into CASSLPGTSGYNEQFF.

The V and J genes are TRBV19 and TRBJ2-2; no definite D call. Germline CDR1 LNHDA, CDR2 SQIVND (reference sequence). This CDR3 has 16 residues. Trimming shortened V by 8 bases and J by 5 bases, and 21 bases separated the two germline ends. The CDR3 reads CASCGAWPPSTGELFF. The CDR3 DNA sequence: TGTGCCAGTTGTGGTGCTTGGCCACCTAGTACCGGGGAGCTGTTTTTT.

The rearrangement joins TRBV14 to TRBJ2-3; D may be TRBD1 (5 bases). The CDR3 is made up of 13 amino acids. Germline V gene lookup returns CDR1 SGHDN and CDR2 FVKESK. Trimming left V 4 bases short and J 6 bases short, with 11 bases between. CDR3 in amino acids: CASSPGKGDTQYF. In DNA, the CDR3 is TGTGCCAGCAGCCCTGGCAAGGGGGATACGCAGTATTTT.

The rearrangement uses TRBV5-1 and TRBJ1-4; D is unresolved. This CDR3 contains 14 residues. Trimming left V 1 base short and J 4 bases short, with 8 bases between. Per the germline V gene, CDR1 is SGHRS and CDR2 is YFSETQ. CDR3 sequence (DNA): TGCGCCAGCAGCTTGACAAGTAATAATGAAAAACTGTTTTTT. Protein product: CASSLTSNNEKLFF.

V gene TRBV5-1 combines with J gene TRBJ1-5; D unresolved. CDR3 length: 14 residues. Germline CDR1 reads SGHRS; CDR2 reads YFSETQ. V lost 0 bases, J lost 4 bases, and 8 bases lay in between. CDR3 bases: TGCGCCAGCAGCTTGGCCGGAGGGAATCAGCCCCAGCATTTT. This sequence encodes CASSLAGGNQPQHF.

This clone has a single count. The CDR3 bases are TGTGCAAGTCGCTTAGCGGATAGAGGTCTTAATTCACCCCTCCACTTT. It codes for CASRLADRGLNSPLHF. V gene TRBV12-2 combines with J gene TRBJ1-6. TRBV12-2 is given as a pseudogene. The CDR3 runs to 16 residues.

This clone came up a few times. V is TRBV2 and J is TRBJ1-4; D uncertain. Trimming took 2 bases from V and 0 from J, leaving 13 bases between them. Looked up from germline, CDR1 is SNHLY and CDR2 is FYNNEI. The CDR3 length is 17 residues. The CDR3 loop reads CASSEPRRTATNEKLFF. The DNA of the CDR3 is TGTGCCAGCAGTGAACCCCGGAGAACCGCAACTAATGAAAAACTGTTTTTT.

The chain has TRBV6-1 and TRBJ2-7; TRBD1 aligns across 9 bases. CDR3 length equals 15 residues. With 2 bases clipped from V and 4 bases from J, the junction kept 6 bases outside the gene matches. The V gene's germline CDR1 is MNHNS and CDR2 SASEGT. CDR3 region: CASSELPDRGYEQYF. CDR3 nucleotides: TGTGCCAGCAGTGAACTTCCAGACAGGGGGTACGAGCAGTACTTC.

This chain uses TRBV5-4 with TRBJ2-3; TRBD2 matches 7 bases. This CDR3 is 16 amino acids long. Unmatched junction bases numbered 11, after V lost 4 bases and J lost 3 bases. Germline CDR1 and CDR2: SGHNT and YYREEE (reference sequence). The CDR3 bases are TGTGCCAGCAGCGGGGGATGGGCGGGAGTAACAGATACGCAGTATTTT. Encoded protein: CASSGGWAGVTDTQYF.